These 20 T cell receptor beta chains came from one sample sequenced in a study of blood T cells in healthy people across ages. A sample-barcoded 5' primer and a J-beta primer mix were used in a second PCR of about 7 to 11 cycles. TCRdb re-called the 5' RACE reads with MiXCR, one entry per CDR3 protein. The sample has around 2 million distinct CDR3 sequences, about two fifths seen once. Sequenced input: blood. The source of these receptors is a human donor in good health.

This clonotype was seen a few times. The chain has TRBV2 and TRBJ1-5; 7 nucleotides agree with TRBD1. Germline CDR1 SNHLY, CDR2 FYNNEI. The CDR3 covers 14 residues. J gave up 3 bases and V 6 bases, and 5 bases lay outside the gene matches. CDR3 nucleotides: TGTGCCAGCAGGCCGACAGGGTACAATCAGCCCCAGCATTTT. Translation gives CASRPTGYNQPQHF.

The rearrangement links TRBV13 to TRBJ2-1; no clear D gene. Germline CDR1 reads PRHDT; CDR2 reads FYEKMQ (reference sequence). This CDR3 spans 12 amino acids. Trimming left V 6 bases short and J 8 bases short, with 11 bases between. CDR3 in DNA: TGTGCCAGCAGAAAAGGGTGGGATGAGCAGTTCTTC. Translating it yields CASRKGWDEQFF.

The J gene is TRBJ1-1, the V gene TRBV29-1; D call uncertain. The V end was cut by 0 bases, the J end by 4 bases, with 15 bases between. Per the germline V gene, CDR1 is SQVTM and CDR2 is ANQGSEA. This CDR3 contains 15 residues. The CDR3 region is CSVEDHTVGSTEAFF. The CDR3 DNA sequence: TGCAGCGTTGAAGATCACACAGTAGGTAGCACTGAAGCTTTCTTT.

The V and J genes are TRBV7-9 and TRBJ2-5, with 11 bases matching TRBD1. V was pared by 5 bases and J by 4 bases, with 6 bases of the junction left unmatched. This CDR3 has 15 residues. Germline V gene sequence: CDR1 SEHNR, CDR2 FQNEAQ (reference sequence). The CDR3 here is CASSLWTGGVETQYF. DNA for the CDR3: TGTGCCAGCAGCCTATGGACAGGGGGCGTAGAGACCCAGTACTTC.

This clonotype was counted only a few times. The chain carries TRBV10-3 and TRBJ2-2; D ambiguous. The CDR3 loop spans 12 amino acids. V was clipped by 3 bases and J by 6 bases, with 5 bases between them. Looked up from germline, CDR1 is ENHRY and CDR2 is SYGVKD. As DNA, the CDR3 is TGTGCCATCAGTGATGTGGCCGGGGAGCTGTTTTTT. This gives the protein CAISDVAGELFF.

The chain carries TRBV20-1 and TRBJ1-5, with D uncertain. V lost 3 bases and J lost 5, with 14 bases in between. The CDR3 sequence is 14 residues long. Germline lookup yields CDR1 DFQATT and CDR2 SNEGSKA (reference sequence). The CDR3 loop is CSARLREWDQPQHF. CDR3 DNA: TGCAGTGCTAGGTTGAGGGAGTGGGATCAGCCCCAGCATTTT.

CDR3 DNA: TGTGCCAGCAGCCCCACTCGGGACAGGGTCCTCATGAACACTGAAGCTTTCTTT. Its protein product is CASSPTRDRVLMNTEAFF. This sequence joins TRBV7-2 and TRBJ1-1, with TRBD1 matching 9 bases. With V trimmed by 5 bases and J by 0 bases, 13 bases remained unmatched. CDR3 length: 18 amino acids. Per germline, CDR1 SGHTA and CDR2 FQGNSA. Drawing the rest from reference TRBV7-2 and TRBJ1-1, the complete variable domain is GAGVSQSPSNKVTEKGKDVELRCDPISGHTALYWYRQSLGQGLEFLIYFQGNSAPDKSGLPSDRFSAERTGGSVSTLTIQRTQQEDSAVYLCASSPTRDRVLMNTEAFFGQGTRLTVV.

This clonotype has only a few counts. V is TRBV4-2 and J is TRBJ2-6; 10 nucleotides align to TRBD1. Germline trimming cut 3 bases from V and 0 bases from J; bases unmatched to any gene: 8. The CDR3 extends over 19 amino acids. CDR1 is LGHNA and CDR2 is YNFKEQ in the germline V gene. CDR3 region: CASSQRTGGSLSGANVLTF. CDR3 DNA sequence: TGTGCCAGCAGCCAGCGGACAGGGGGTTCTCTCTCTGGGGCCAACGTCCTGACTTTC.

There are a few counts of this clonotype. This rearrangement joins TRBV6-5 to TRBJ1-6; possible D gene TRBD1, 6 bases. This CDR3 is built from 15 residues. Trimming took 5 bases from V and 7 from J, leaving 15 bases between them. Germline CDR1 and CDR2: MNHEY and SVGAGI. This CDR3 is CASSQQGIWNSPLHF. CDR3 coding DNA: TGTGCCAGCAGTCAACAGGGTATTTGGAATTCACCCCTCCACTTT.

V usage is TRBV20-1 and J usage is TRBJ2-1; D is uncertain. The CDR3 spans 12 residues. Germline loops: CDR1 DFQATT, CDR2 SNEGSKA (reference sequence). V lost 1 base to trimming and J lost 8 bases, with 9 bases between them. The CDR3 loop is CSARGRYHEQFF. CDR3 nucleotides: TGCAGTGCTAGAGGGCGTTATCATGAGCAGTTCTTC.

This chain links TRBV7-9 with TRBJ1-4; D uncertain. Germline V gene sequence: CDR1 SEHNR, CDR2 FQNEAQ (reference sequence). This CDR3 has 13 amino acids. Trimming pared 8 bases from V and 8 bases from J, leaving 15 bases between. CDR3 residues: CASGSQFKEKLFF. The CDR3 nucleotides read TGTGCCAGCGGATCGCAATTTAAGGAAAAACTGTTTTTT.

This chain connects TRBV9 to TRBJ2-1; 7 bases match TRBD1. The CDR3 is made up of 16 amino acids. The germline gives CDR1 SGDLS, CDR2 YYNGEE. The J segment lost 7 bases and the V segment lost 2 bases, leaving 12 bases of the junction unmatched. CDR3 protein: CASSVTGATTKNEQFF. The CDR3 nucleotides read TGTGCCAGCAGCGTCACAGGGGCGACTACCAAGAATGAGCAGTTCTTC.

The chain carries TRBV20-1 and TRBJ2-3; 10 bases match TRBD1. The CDR3 spans 13 residues. CDR1 is DFQATT and CDR2 is SNEGSKA in the germline V gene (reference sequence). J gave up 8 bases and V 7 bases, and 9 bases lay outside the gene matches. The CDR3 region has the DNA TGCAGTGTTGGACAGGGGGAGGGAGGTACGCAGTATTTT. Protein product: CSVGQGEGGTQYF.

This chain connects TRBV3-1 to TRBJ2-5; TRBD2 matches at 7 bases. The junction had 11 bases not matched to a gene; V was cut back by 0 bases and J by 4 bases. The germline V gene has CDR1 LGHDT and CDR2 YNNKEL (reference sequence). The CDR3 has 17 amino acids. CDR3 residues: CASSQETSGRVGETQYF. For the CDR3, the DNA is TGTGCCAGCAGCCAAGAGACTTCAGGGAGGGTTGGAGAGACCCAGTACTTC.

This clonotype was observed a few times. One end of the junction varies from germline; a read error may be responsible. This chain uses TRBV19 with TRBJ2-4; possibly TRBD2 for D (6 bases). The CDR3 covers 15 residues. Per germline, CDR1 LNHDA and CDR2 SQIVND (reference sequence). The CDR3 DNA follows: TGTGCCAGTTCACCCAGGGAACTAGCCAAAAACATCCAGTACTTC. It codes for CASSPRELAKNIQYF.

In its sample, this clonotype was seen a few times. CDR3 region: CASSQTFRGQFEQYF. Written as DNA, the CDR3 is TGCGCCAGCAGCCAAACTTTCAGGGGGCAGTTCGAGCAGTACTTC. The chain carries TRBV4-3 and TRBJ2-4, with 8 bases lining up with TRBD1. The last part of the DNA fits TRBJ2-7 better; the J call may be wrong. CDR1 and CDR2 (germline): LGHNA, YSLEER. The CDR3 loop spans 15 amino acids.

This clonotype was observed a handful of times. The chain joins TRBV4-3 to TRBJ2-1; no firm D call. Germline CDR1 reads LGHNA; CDR2 reads YSLEER. CDR3 length: 13 amino acids. Between the trimmed V and J ends, which lost 2 bases and 5 bases, there was a span of 7 bases. The CDR3 spells CASSQWQDNEQFF. CDR3 DNA sequence: TGCGCCAGCAGCCAATGGCAGGACAATGAGCAGTTCTTC.

V gene TRBV4-1 combines with J gene TRBJ1-2; no clear D. V lost 0 bases and J lost 0, with 14 bases in between. The CDR3 has 17 residues. Per the germline V gene, CDR1 is MGHRA and CDR2 is YSYEKL. In nucleotides, the CDR3 is TGCGCCAGCAGCCAAGAACCTATCCGGGATCCTAACTATGGCTACACCTTC. It encodes CASSQEPIRDPNYGYTF.

The chain combines TRBV12-3 or TRBV12-4 with TRBJ2-1, with 7 bases that match TRBD2. The CDR3 sequence is 16 residues long. Trimming at V came to 3 bases and at J to 1 base, leaving 6 bases not matched to a gene. This chain's CDR3 is CASSFSSGPSYNEQFF. The DNA of the CDR3 is TGTGCCAGCAGTTTTTCTAGCGGTCCTTCCTACAATGAGCAGTTCTTC.

This clonotype has ten or more counts. The chain carries TRBV7-2 and TRBJ1-2; a possible D gene is TRBD1 (5 bases). Trimming shortened V by 5 bases and J by 4 bases, and 14 bases separated the two germline ends. The CDR3 sequence is 14 residues long. Germline V gives CDR1 SGHTA, CDR2 FQGNSA. CDR3 nucleotide sequence: TGTGCCAGCAGCCCCGAGGGGCAGATCTATGGCTACACCTTC. Translating gives CASSPEGQIYGYTF.